The entry below describes one T cell receptor beta chain. V was cut by 7 bases and J by 0 bases, with 18 bases left in between. Germline CDR1 and CDR2: GTSNPN and SVGIG (reference sequence). CDR3 length: 16 amino acids. Blood sampling took place at baseline, cycle 4 day 1, and cycle 7 day 1. The data stem from a study of OX40 agonist ivuxolimab in advanced cancers. Only in-frame clones appear in the TCRdb table, and some are missing; sequencing was by immunoSEQ multiplex PCR. The sample lists over 70,000 clones, approximately 90% occurring once. The material sequenced was CD4+ or CD8+ T cells sorted from blood, taken in a trial of the OX40 agonist ivuxolimab. The TCR originated in an adult with an advanced solid tumor such as melanoma, head and neck, liver or kidney cancer. The chain links TRBV30 to TRBJ2-2; D perhaps matches TRBD2 (6 bases). The CDR3: CAFPRETFTNTGELFF. The DNA for the CDR3 is TGTGCCTTCCCCCGGGAGACTTTTACGAACACCGGGGAGCTGTTTTTT.